This T cell receptor (beta chain) was sequenced for a study of cytomegalovirus exposure and HLA in healthy donors. Background on the study: Samples from HLA-typed donors yielded around 79 million unique TCRs in an early data release. Regarding the study as a whole: The authors listed 150 to 200 TCR beta chains as cytomegalovirus-associated.

This clone was counted only a few times. Its specificity is not known. The primer mix had 60 Vbeta and 13 Jbeta primers. Clones were read by immunoSEQ multiplex PCR, and TCRdb kept only the in-frame ones, dropping some. Here the sample spans some 200,000 clones, 55% to 75% being singletons. Germline V gives CDR1 MDHEN, CDR2 SYDVKM. The CDR3 extends over 15 amino acids. V trimming: 4 bases; J trimming: 3 bases; junction bases outside the gene matches: 4. The receptor's source is a man aged 40-49 years in good health and CMV-seropositive. Source material: PBMCs. The chain joins TRBV28 to TRBJ2-7; 12 bases match TRBD2. The CDR3 loop reads CASSSGLAGFYEQYF. The CDR3 bases are TGTGCCAGCAGTTCCGGACTAGCGGGGTTCTACGAGCAGTACTTC.